The rows below give T cell receptor beta chains drawn from one sample of a study of T-cell memory formation after mild COVID-19. MiXCR was run by TCRdb on the 5' RACE reads, yielding one entry per CDR3 protein. The table shows 350,000 to 500,000 distinct CDR3 sequences, with about 20% occurring only once. The sequencing input was PBMCs or a T cell subset sorted from them (not recorded which). The receptors stem from an adult woman who had mild COVID-19 (a few samples of this study predate the infection). Cell type and time point are not known. Both conserved end residues are part of each CDR3. The order of the fields is CDR3 protein, CDR3 DNA, D gene, J gene, V gene, clone size. A D gene is named only where the DNA matches it firmly. Some rows mark clone size as missing; the rest say once, few, many or name a class of expanded clone.

CDR3aa: CASSAGTSGANEQYF
CDR3nt: TGTGCCAGCAGCGCTGGGACTAGCGGGGCGAACGAGCAGTACTTC
d_gene: TRBD2
j_gene: TRBJ2-7
v_gene: TRBV9
abundance: .

CDR3aa: CASRYREGNQPQHF
CDR3nt: TGTGCCAGCCGGTACCGGGAGGGGAATCAGCCCCAGCATTTT
d_gene: .
j_gene: TRBJ1-5
v_gene: TRBV2
abundance: few

CDR3aa: CASMGLWNGYTF
CDR3nt: TGTGCCAGCATGGGACTTTGGAATGGCTACACCTTC
d_gene: .
j_gene: TRBJ1-2
v_gene: TRBV6-1
abundance: once

CDR3aa: CASSDTTRGADTQYF
CDR3nt: TGTGCCAGCAGCGACACGACAAGAGGAGCAGATACGCAGTATTTT
d_gene: .
j_gene: TRBJ2-3
v_gene: TRBV9
abundance: .

CDR3aa: CASGSNTGGRRVTDTQYF
CDR3nt: TGTGCCAGCGGCTCGAACACCGGGGGGCGGCGGGTCACAGATACGCAGTATTTT
d_gene: .
j_gene: TRBJ2-3
v_gene: TRBV7-2
abundance: .

CDR3aa: CAWNRKSYEQYF
CDR3nt: TGTGCCTGGAACCGGAAGTCCTACGAGCAGTACTTC
d_gene: .
j_gene: TRBJ2-7
v_gene: TRBV30
abundance: .

CDR3aa: CASSYTGTGVYEQYF
CDR3nt: TGCGCCAGCAGCTATACCGGGACAGGGGTCTACGAGCAGTACTTC
d_gene: TRBD1
j_gene: TRBJ2-7
v_gene: TRBV5-1
abundance: .

CDR3aa: CASSLGLEETQYF
CDR3nt: TGTGCCAGCAGCCTCGGACTAGAAGAGACCCAGTACTTC
d_gene: TRBD2
j_gene: TRBJ2-5
v_gene: TRBV7-9
abundance: few

CDR3aa: CSARVGPGDGYTF
CDR3nt: TGCAGTGCTAGAGTTGGCCCTGGGGATGGCTACACCTTC
d_gene: .
j_gene: TRBJ1-2
v_gene: TRBV20-1
abundance: .

CDR3aa: CASSQTSGIQETQYF
CDR3nt: TGCGCCAGCAGCCAAACTAGCGGGATCCAAGAGACCCAGTACTTC
d_gene: TRBD2
j_gene: TRBJ2-5
v_gene: TRBV4-1
abundance: few

CDR3aa: CASSYPLATGELFF
CDR3nt: TGTGCCAGCAGCTACCCCCTAGCCACCGGGGAGCTGTTTTTT
d_gene: .
j_gene: TRBJ2-2
v_gene: TRBV7-8
abundance: .

CDR3aa: CASSIDGGRTGELFF
CDR3nt: TGTGCCAGTAGTATAGATGGAGGTCGTACCGGGGAGCTGTTTTTT
d_gene: .
j_gene: TRBJ2-2
v_gene: TRBV19
abundance: few

CDR3aa: CASSLAGTSAGDTQYF
CDR3nt: TGTGCCAGCAGTTTAGCCGGGACTAGCGCAGGGGATACGCAGTATTTT
d_gene: TRBD2
j_gene: TRBJ2-3
v_gene: TRBV12-3/TRBV12-4
abundance: .

CDR3aa: CASSIPRTLRNEQFF
CDR3nt: TGTGCCAGCAGCATACCCCGTACTTTACGCAATGAGCAGTTCTTC
d_gene: .
j_gene: TRBJ2-1
v_gene: TRBV11-2
abundance: .

CDR3aa: CASSQGALGQYF
CDR3nt: TGTGCCAGCAGCCAAGGGGCCCTTGGGCAGTACTTC
d_gene: .
j_gene: TRBJ2-7
v_gene: TRBV14
abundance: .

CDR3aa: CASSYAGTGRYNEQFF
CDR3nt: TGTGCCAGCAGTTACGCCGGGACAGGTCGCTACAATGAGCAGTTCTTC
d_gene: TRBD1
j_gene: TRBJ2-1
v_gene: TRBV6-2/TRBV6-3
abundance: .

CDR3aa: CSVEAGGVSNEKLFF
CDR3nt: TGCAGCGTTGAAGCAGGGGGCGTCTCTAATGAAAAACTGTTTTTT
d_gene: TRBD1
j_gene: TRBJ1-4
v_gene: TRBV29-1
abundance: .

CDR3aa: CASSQDRGGTNQPQHF
CDR3nt: TGCGCCAGCAGCCAAGATCGCGGGGGCACCAATCAGCCCCAGCATTTT
d_gene: .
j_gene: TRBJ1-5
v_gene: TRBV4-1
abundance: .

CDR3aa: CASSLPTSGGPATQYF
CDR3nt: TGTGCCAGCAGCTTACCGACTAGCGGGGGGCCCGCGACCCAGTACTTC
d_gene: TRBD2
j_gene: TRBJ2-5
v_gene: TRBV5-6
abundance: .

CDR3aa: CATSVGLNTEAFF
CDR3nt: TGTGCCACCAGTGTGGGTTTGAACACTGAAGCTTTCTTT
d_gene: .
j_gene: TRBJ1-1
v_gene: TRBV24-1
abundance: .

CDR3aa: CATSDKTGKYGYTF
CDR3nt: TGTGCCACCAGTGACAAGACGGGGAAATATGGCTACACCTTC
d_gene: .
j_gene: TRBJ1-2
v_gene: TRBV24-1
abundance: few

CDR3aa: CSARPRDGNYGYTF
CDR3nt: TGCAGTGCTAGGCCCCGGGACGGGAACTATGGCTACACCTTC
d_gene: .
j_gene: TRBJ1-2
v_gene: TRBV20-1
abundance: few

CDR3aa: CSVEGEKGEYNEKLFF
CDR3nt: TGCAGCGTCGAGGGAGAGAAGGGGGAGTATAATGAAAAACTGTTTTTT
d_gene: .
j_gene: TRBJ1-4
v_gene: TRBV29-1
abundance: .

CDR3aa: CSLVWYNEQFF
CDR3nt: TGCAGCTTAGTTTGGTACAATGAGCAGTTCTTC
d_gene: .
j_gene: TRBJ2-1
v_gene: TRBV29-1
abundance: many

CDR3aa: CASSQARRGVTYEQYF
CDR3nt: TGCGCCAGCAGCCAAGCGCGCAGGGGAGTTACCTACGAGCAGTACTTC
d_gene: .
j_gene: TRBJ2-7
v_gene: TRBV4-3
abundance: .

CDR3aa: CASSMGQLMWPQHF
CDR3nt: TGTGCCAGTAGTATGGGACAGCTAATGTGGCCCCAGCATTTT
d_gene: TRBD1
j_gene: TRBJ1-5
v_gene: TRBV19
abundance: .

CDR3aa: CASRAGGAYEQYF
CDR3nt: TGTGCCAGCAGAGCGGGAGGAGCCTACGAGCAGTACTTC
d_gene: TRBD2
j_gene: TRBJ2-7
v_gene: TRBV6-5
abundance: few

CDR3aa: CASSRGQGLNQPQHF
CDR3nt: TGTGCCAGCAGTCGTGGACAGGGCCTCAATCAGCCCCAGCATTTT
d_gene: TRBD1
j_gene: TRBJ1-5
v_gene: TRBV6-5
abundance: .

CDR3aa: CASSYYPTGGFSTEAFF
CDR3nt: TGTGCCAGCAGTTACTACCCGACAGGGGGGTTCTCCACTGAAGCTTTCTTT
d_gene: TRBD1
j_gene: TRBJ1-1
v_gene: TRBV6-5
abundance: .

CDR3aa: CASSLAVGQARSYEQYF
CDR3nt: TGTGCCAGCAGCTTAGCTGTCGGACAGGCGCGCTCCTACGAGCAGTACTTC
d_gene: TRBD1
j_gene: TRBJ2-7
v_gene: TRBV7-8
abundance: .

CDR3aa: CSARAGTGRNSPLHF
CDR3nt: TGCAGTGCTAGAGCCGGGACAGGGCGTAATTCACCCCTCCACTTT
d_gene: TRBD1
j_gene: TRBJ1-6
v_gene: TRBV20-1
abundance: .

CDR3aa: CASSLELAGGEQYF
CDR3nt: TGTGCCAGCAGCTTGGAGCTAGCGGGGGGCGAGCAGTACTTC
d_gene: TRBD2
j_gene: TRBJ2-7
v_gene: TRBV5-4
abundance: .

CDR3aa: CAWSRSRDPAFF
CDR3nt: TGTGCCTGGAGTAGGAGCAGGGATCCTGCTTTCTTT
d_gene: .
j_gene: TRBJ1-1
v_gene: TRBV30
abundance: .

CDR3aa: CASSLRGQVEVEAFF
CDR3nt: TGTGCCAGCAGCTTGAGGGGACAGGTAGAGGTTGAAGCTTTCTTT
d_gene: TRBD1
j_gene: TRBJ1-1
v_gene: TRBV5-4
abundance: few

CDR3aa: CASSKTGYTDEQYF
CDR3nt: TGTGCCAGCAGTAAGACAGGGTATACGGACGAGCAGTACTTC
d_gene: TRBD1
j_gene: TRBJ2-7
v_gene: TRBV28
abundance: .

CDR3aa: CAWSVPRTVTFYNEQFF
CDR3nt: TGTGCCTGGAGTGTGCCTCGGACGGTCACGTTTTACAATGAGCAGTTCTTC
d_gene: .
j_gene: TRBJ2-1
v_gene: TRBV30
abundance: .

CDR3aa: CASSEASRAGPLTSDTQYF
CDR3nt: TGTGCCAGCAGTGAAGCAAGTCGAGCAGGGCCACTAACCTCAGATACGCAGTATTTT
d_gene: .
j_gene: TRBJ2-3
v_gene: TRBV6-1
abundance: few

CDR3aa: CASSYASAYEQYF
CDR3nt: TGTGCCAGCAGTTACGCAAGTGCCTACGAGCAGTACTTC
d_gene: .
j_gene: TRBJ2-7
v_gene: TRBV6-2/TRBV6-3
abundance: few

CDR3aa: CASSLAGTKGYTF
CDR3nt: TGCGCCAGCAGCTTGGCCGGGACAAAAGGCTACACCTTC
d_gene: .
j_gene: TRBJ1-2
v_gene: TRBV5-1
abundance: few

CDR3aa: CASSSKFGWQETQYF
CDR3nt: TGTGCCAGCAGCTCAAAGTTTGGATGGCAAGAGACCCAGTACTTC
d_gene: .
j_gene: TRBJ2-5
v_gene: TRBV7-2
abundance: .

CDR3aa: CASSPTGVSPLHF
CDR3nt: TGTGCCAGCAGCCCTACAGGGGTATCACCCCTCCACTTT
d_gene: TRBD1
j_gene: TRBJ1-6
v_gene: TRBV7-9
abundance: .

CDR3aa: CASSQDGLSTDTQYF
CDR3nt: TGTGCCAGCAGCCAAGATGGACTAAGCACAGATACGCAGTATTTT
d_gene: .
j_gene: TRBJ2-3
v_gene: TRBV3-1
abundance: .

CDR3aa: CASTPRTQQDTQYF
CDR3nt: TGTGCCAGCACCCCCCGGACACAACAAGATACGCAGTATTTT
d_gene: .
j_gene: TRBJ2-3
v_gene: TRBV2
abundance: .

CDR3aa: CASSFLQGAAFF
CDR3nt: TGTGCCAGTAGTTTCTTACAGGGGGCGGCTTTCTTT
d_gene: TRBD1
j_gene: TRBJ1-1
v_gene: TRBV19
abundance: .

CDR3aa: CASSVSAGHPYEQYF
CDR3nt: TGTGCCAGCAGTGTCTCCGCGGGACACCCCTACGAGCAGTACTTC
d_gene: .
j_gene: TRBJ2-7
v_gene: TRBV25-1
abundance: few

CDR3aa: CASSIGMRLLGEGQFF
CDR3nt: TGTGCCAGTAGTATTGGTATGAGGCTATTGGGAGAGGGGCAGTTCTTC
d_gene: .
j_gene: TRBJ2-1
v_gene: TRBV19
abundance: .

CDR3aa: CASRRGTSPSGELFF
CDR3nt: TGTGCCTCCCGGCGAGGGACTAGTCCCTCCGGGGAGCTGTTTTTT
d_gene: TRBD2
j_gene: TRBJ2-2
v_gene: TRBV27
abundance: .

CDR3aa: CASSDGLAGPYEQYF
CDR3nt: TGCGCCAGCAGTGACGGACTAGCGGGACCCTACGAGCAGTACTTC
d_gene: TRBD2
j_gene: TRBJ2-7
v_gene: TRBV10-2
abundance: .

CDR3aa: CASSYKSRGNTIYF
CDR3nt: TGTGCCAGCAGTTATAAATCCCGTGGAAACACCATATATTTT
d_gene: .
j_gene: TRBJ1-3
v_gene: TRBV6-5
abundance: few

CDR3aa: CASKAEIQETQYF
CDR3nt: TGTGCCAGCAAGGCGGAGATCCAAGAGACCCAGTACTTC
d_gene: .
j_gene: TRBJ2-5
v_gene: TRBV27
abundance: few

CDR3aa: CASSWRGASNNEQFF
CDR3nt: TGTGCCAGCAGCTGGAGGGGCGCCTCAAACAATGAGCAGTTCTTC
d_gene: .
j_gene: TRBJ2-1
v_gene: TRBV7-3
abundance: .

CDR3aa: CASTESSAVGDTQYF
CDR3nt: TGTGCCAGCACTGAGTCTAGCGCTGTCGGGGATACGCAGTATTTT
d_gene: .
j_gene: TRBJ2-3
v_gene: TRBV2
abundance: few

CDR3aa: CASSLRTGDEQFF
CDR3nt: TGCGCCAGCAGCCTCCGGACAGGTGATGAGCAGTTCTTC
d_gene: TRBD1
j_gene: TRBJ2-1
v_gene: TRBV4-1
abundance: few

CDR3aa: CASSLPKSGSANTGELFF
CDR3nt: TGTGCCAGCAGCTTACCGAAAAGCGGGAGCGCGAACACCGGGGAGCTGTTTTTT
d_gene: TRBD2
j_gene: TRBJ2-2
v_gene: TRBV7-8
abundance: .

CDR3aa: CSARDLGGTDNTEAFF
CDR3nt: TGCAGTGCTAGAGATTTAGGTGGGACAGATAACACTGAAGCTTTCTTT
d_gene: TRBD1
j_gene: TRBJ1-1
v_gene: TRBV20-1
abundance: .